This T cell receptor beta chain was profiled in a study of blood T cell repertoires in COVID-19. On the study more broadly: Sites in the United States, Italy and Spain provided acute and convalescent COVID-19 samples. Sources were T cells, B-cell-depleted T cells, or PBMCs; the material itself was cDNA or gDNA.

This clone was seen once. In the authors' methods: Quantification of nucleated cells was approximated via reference gene primer amplification. Clones were sequenced by immunoSEQ multiplex PCR, and TCRdb holds only the in-frame ones, with some missing. The V and J calls and clone size come from that table; D and trimming were worked out from the DNA. The sample has around 260,000 clones; 86% are singletons. The sample was peripheral blood. The receptor was derived from a man in his forties who had recovered from COVID-19.

CDR3 in amino acids: CASSLDAGANTEAFF. The CDR3 region has the DNA TGTGCCAGCAGCTTAGATGCAGGGGCGAACACTGAAGCTTTCTTT. The chain has TRBV7-2 and TRBJ1-1; TRBD1 is a possible D gene (6 bases). The V end was cut by 1 base, the J end by 1 base, with 10 bases between. Germline V gene lookup returns CDR1 SGHTA and CDR2 FQGNSA. The length of the CDR3 is 15 residues.